Following are 29 T cell receptor beta chains from one sample sequenced in a study of tumor-infiltrating lymphocytes in localized non-small cell lung cancer. Generated by immunoSEQ multiplex PCR, the TCRdb table keeps only in-frame clones and is missing some. The table lists approximately 14,000 clones, roughly 81% of them singletons. The sample was lung tumor tissue. Receptor source: a human donor with non-small cell lung cancer.

The CDR3 loop reads CSGTNTEAFF. CDR3 DNA: TGCAGCGGAACCAACACTGAAGCTTTCTTT. The chain joins TRBV29-1 to TRBJ1-1; D remains unclear. The ends were cut back, 7 bases at V and 2 bases at J, with 5 bases in the middle. The CDR3 has 10 amino acids. CDR1 is SQVTM and CDR2 is ANQGSEA in the germline V gene. The full variable domain, rest sourced from reference TRBV29-1 and TRBJ1-1, is SAVISQKPSRDICQRGTSLTIQCQVDSQVTMMFWYRQQPGQSLTLIATANQGSEATYESGFVIDKFPISRPNLTFSTLTVSNMSPEDSSIYLCSGTNTEAFFGQGTRLTVV.

V is TRBV25-1 and J is TRBJ2-4; D is ambiguous. V gave up 4 bases and J gave up 0 bases, with 4 bases separating them. The CDR3 is 13 residues long. Germline CDR1 and CDR2: MGHDK and SYGVNS. The CDR3 DNA reads as TGTGCCAGCAGTGGGGTAGCCAAAAACATTCAGTACTTC. The encoded protein is CASSGVAKNIQYF.

The rearrangement uses TRBV19 and TRBJ1-5; 11 bases are a match to TRBD1. The CDR3 is 16 residues long. Germline V gene lookup returns CDR1 LNHDA and CDR2 SQIVND (reference sequence). J gave up 6 bases and V 2 bases, and 6 bases lay outside the gene matches. The CDR3 loop is CASSIRRTGGFQPQHF. The CDR3 nucleotides are TGTGCCAGTAGTATAAGACGGACAGGGGGCTTTCAGCCCCAGCATTTT.

The chain links TRBV15 to TRBJ1-2, with 12 positions matching TRBD1. J was trimmed by 7 bases and V by 7 bases; bases with no gene match: 7. The germline V gene has CDR1 LNHNV and CDR2 YYDKDF (reference sequence). The CDR3 length is 14 residues. The CDR3 sequence is CATKPGQGAFGYTF. CDR3 nucleotide sequence: TGTGCCACCAAACCGGGACAGGGGGCATTTGGCTACACCTTC.

The chain recombines TRBV27 with TRBJ2-7; TRBD1 agrees at 7 bases. Germline lookup yields CDR1 MNHEY and CDR2 SMNVEV (reference sequence). Losses at the gene ends were 5 bases for V and 2 bases for J; bases not matched to a gene: 9. The CDR3 loop spans 15 amino acids. DNA of the CDR3: TGTGCCAGCAGTAACGGGACAGCAATTACCTACGAGCAGTACTTC. This sequence encodes CASSNGTAITYEQYF.

The chain employs TRBV2 and TRBJ2-1; TRBD2 matches at 11 bases. The CDR3 runs to 15 residues. The V gene's germline CDR1 is SNHLY and CDR2 FYNNEI. The V and J ends lost 6 bases and 3 bases, in that order; junction bases with no gene match: 4. The CDR3 coding sequence is TGTGCCAGCAGGCGACTAGCGGGACTCTACAATGAGCAGTTCTTC. The encoded protein is CASRRLAGLYNEQFF.

The V call is TRBV5-8, the J call TRBJ1-3; D is undetermined. Germline V gene sequence: CDR1 SGHTS, CDR2 YDEGEE. Trimming shortened V by 0 bases and J by 3 bases, and 7 bases separated the two germline ends. The CDR3 covers 14 residues. DNA of the CDR3: TGTGCCAGCAGCTTGGTTGGAAATGGAAACACCATATATTTT. Translation: CASSLVGNGNTIYF.

The rearrangement joins TRBV4-2 to TRBJ2-1, with D possibly being TRBD2 (6 bases). Trimming took off 0 bases at V and 6 bases at J, with 12 bases between the two ends. The CDR3 sequence is 15 residues long. Germline assignment: CDR1 LGHNA and CDR2 YNFKEQ. CDR3 nucleotides: TGTGCCAGCAGCCAAGAAACCGGGACTCCCAATGAGCAGTTCTTC. Its translation: CASSQETGTPNEQFF.

V usage is TRBV18 and J usage is TRBJ2-7, with D maybe TRBD2 (5 bases). Trimming cost V 4 bases and J 3 bases, with 10 bases left between them. CDR3 size: 13 residues. Germline-derived CDR1 and CDR2 are KGHSH and LQKENI. This CDR3 reads CASSRAVDYEQYF. The CDR3 nucleotides are TGTGCCAGCTCACGAGCGGTAGACTACGAGCAGTACTTC.

This chain joins TRBV27 and TRBJ2-2, with no clear D. Per germline, CDR1 MNHEY and CDR2 SMNVEV (reference sequence). Trimming took 2 bases from V and 2 from J, leaving 9 bases between them. CDR3 length: 15 amino acids. In DNA form, the CDR3 reads TGTGCCAGCAGTTTACAGTGGCAAAACACCGGGGAGCTGTTTTTT. It specifies CASSLQWQNTGELFF.

This chain joins TRBV6-1 and TRBJ2-5; no clear D. CDR3 length: 12 amino acids. Germline V gene lookup returns CDR1 MNHNS and CDR2 SASEGT. V was shortened by 4 bases and J by 0 bases, with 3 bases between the two germline ends. This CDR3 reads CASSGYQETQYF. CDR3 coding DNA: TGTGCCAGCAGTGGGTACCAAGAGACCCAGTACTTC.

The J gene is TRBJ2-3, the V gene TRBV11-3, with 10 bases matching TRBD2. After removal of 5 bases from V and 2 bases from J, the junction contained 7 bases not matched to a gene. This CDR3 spans 16 amino acids. Germline V gene lookup returns CDR1 SGHNT and CDR2 YENEEA. The CDR3 region has the DNA TGTGCCAGCAGCCAGGGAAGCGGGAGGGCCACAGATACGCAGTATTTT. Translated, it gives CASSQGSGRATDTQYF.

The chain joins TRBV7-7 to TRBJ2-3, with 10 bases matching TRBD1. Losses at the gene ends were 3 bases for V and 6 bases for J; bases not matched to a gene: 0. The CDR3 loop spans 13 amino acids. Germline lookup yields CDR1 SSHAT and CDR2 FNYEAQ (reference sequence). Here the CDR3 reads CASSLDRGDTQYF. As DNA, the CDR3 is TGTGCCAGCAGCTTGGACAGGGGGGATACGCAGTATTTT.

This chain links TRBV19 with TRBJ1-4; D may be TRBD1 (5 bases). Germline CDR1 is LNHDA and CDR2 is SQIVND (reference sequence). This CDR3 has 15 residues. V lost 0 bases, J lost 8 bases, and 13 bases lay in between. CDR3 sequence reads: CASSIEVGLREKLFF. In nucleotides, the CDR3 is TGTGCCAGTAGTATAGAAGTGGGGCTTCGGGAAAAACTGTTTTTT.

The chain employs TRBV9 and TRBJ1-3, with D unclear. V lost 0 bases and J lost 0, with 4 bases in between. CDR1 and CDR2 from the germline V gene are SGDLS and YYNGEE. The CDR3 is 14 residues long. The CDR3 nucleotides are TGTGCCAGCAGCGTAGACAGCTCTGGAAACACCATATATTTT. Translation: CASSVDSSGNTIYF.

Only a few counts were recorded for this clone. The chain links TRBV19 to TRBJ1-2; D gene ambiguous. The CDR3 consists of 12 residues. V gave up 5 bases and J gave up 7 bases, with 11 bases separating them. The germline V gene encodes CDR1 LNHDA and CDR2 SQIVND (reference sequence). CDR3 region: CASSPGTGGYTF. The CDR3 DNA reads as TGTGCCAGTAGTCCGGGAACGGGTGGCTACACCTTC.

This chain uses TRBV6-1 with TRBJ2-3; D not resolved. The CDR3 is made up of 12 amino acids. Deletions cut 3 bases from V and 2 bases from J, with 3 bases between. Germline CDR1 MNHNS, CDR2 SASEGT. CDR3 bases: TGTGCCAGCAGTGATTACACAGATACGCAGTATTTT. As protein: CASSDYTDTQYF.

The chain joins TRBV5-4 to TRBJ2-1; perhaps TRBD2 as D (6 bases). The V gene lost 4 bases and the J gene lost 1 base, with 12 bases spanning the gap. In germline, CDR1 is SGHNT, CDR2 YYREEE (reference sequence). The CDR3 sequence is 15 residues long. CDR3: CASSVGGGSYNEQFF. The CDR3 DNA follows: TGTGCCAGCAGCGTCGGGGGAGGATCCTACAATGAGCAGTTCTTC.

The V call is TRBV5-1, the J call TRBJ2-1; no clear D gene. V lost 0 bases to trimming and J lost 6 bases, with 13 bases between them. CDR1 SGHRS and CDR2 YFSETQ come from the germline V gene. The CDR3 covers 15 residues. The chain's CDR3 is CASSLEEISRNEQFF. CDR3 in DNA: TGCGCCAGCAGCTTGGAGGAGATTTCGCGCAATGAGCAGTTCTTC.

This chain connects TRBV5-4 to TRBJ2-6; D might be TRBD2 (5 bases). CDR1 and CDR2 (germline): SGHNT, YYREEE (reference sequence). Trimming stripped 0 bases from V and 4 bases from J, with 8 bases between. This CDR3 has 15 amino acids. In DNA, the CDR3 is TGTGCCAGCAGCTTGGAAGGGAGCGGGGCCAACGTCCTGACTTTC. It is translated as CASSLEGSGANVLTF.

This clone was seen just once. This sequence joins TRBV9 and TRBJ1-1; D unresolved. Deletions cut 4 bases from V and 1 base from J, with 14 bases between. The CDR3 runs to 15 residues. Looked up from germline, CDR1 is SGDLS and CDR2 is YYNGEE. CDR3 nucleotide sequence: TGTGCCAGCAGCCCCCACGTGGGAGAGAACACTGAAGCTTTCTTT. Translated, it gives CASSPHVGENTEAFF.

This clone has a single count. V is TRBV4-3 and J is TRBJ1-2, with D unresolved. This CDR3 contains 15 residues. Germline CDR1 is LGHNA and CDR2 is YSLEER. Between the trimmed V and J ends, which lost 1 base and 5 bases, there was a span of 14 bases. This CDR3 is CASSQVNGLGYGYTF. The CDR3 DNA reads TGCGCCAGCAGCCAAGTAAATGGCCTGGGGTATGGCTACACCTTC.

The V call is TRBV6-6, the J call TRBJ2-3, with unresolved D. CDR3 length equals 12 residues. Germline assignment: CDR1 MNHNY and CDR2 SVGAGI (reference sequence). V was trimmed by 6 bases and J by 2 bases, leaving 6 bases between them. In DNA, the CDR3 is TGTGCCAGCAGCCGTTACACAGATACGCAGTATTTT. Translating gives CASSRYTDTQYF.

The chain has TRBV7-6 and TRBJ2-3, with 14 bases fitting TRBD2. There are 19 residues in the CDR3. The germline CDR1 and CDR2 sequences are SGHVS and FNYEAQ. Trimming at V came to 5 bases and at J to 1 base, leaving 11 bases not matched to a gene. This chain's CDR3 is CASSQRGLAGAGGTDTQYF. DNA for the CDR3: TGTGCCAGCAGCCAACGGGGACTAGCGGGAGCGGGAGGCACAGATACGCAGTATTTT. Using reference TRBV7-6 and TRBJ2-3 for the parts outside the CDR3, the full variable domain is GAGVSQSPRYKVTKRGQDVALRCDPISGHVSLYWYRQALGQGPEFLTYFNYEAQQDKSGLPNDRFSAERPEGSISTLTIQRTEQRDSAMYRCASSQRGLAGAGGTDTQYFGPGTRLTVL.

The rearrangement joins TRBV5-5 to TRBJ1-6; no reliable D call. The V end lost 4 bases, the J end lost 0 bases, and 11 bases lay between the germline ends. CDR1 is SGHKS, CDR2 YYEKEE, per germline (reference sequence). The CDR3 totals 16 residues. CDR3 DNA sequence: TGTGCCAGCAGCACCCGCGGGAGCTCCTATAATTCACCCCTCCACTTT. Protein sequence: CASSTRGSSYNSPLHF. Full variable domain (rest looked up from reference TRBV5-5 and TRBJ1-6): DAGVTQSPTHLIKTRGQQVTLRCSPISGHKSVSWYQQVLGQGPQFIFQYYEKEERGRGNFPDRFSARQFPNYSSELNVNALLLGDSALYLCASSTRGSSYNSPLHFGNGTRLTVT.

The CDR3 DNA is TGCGCCAGCAGCCAAGAATCGGCGGGAAAACTTAATGAGCAGTTCTTC. Protein sequence: CASSQESAGKLNEQFF. The chain joins TRBV4-3 to TRBJ2-1, with a weak D call TRBD2 (6 bases). V was cut by 0 bases and J by 7 bases, with 16 bases left in between. This CDR3 spans 16 amino acids. Germline V lookup: CDR1 LGHNA, CDR2 YSLEER.

This clone has only one observation. This chain joins TRBV18 and TRBJ2-3; tentative D call: TRBD1 (6 bases). The CDR3 runs to 14 residues. Germline CDR1 KGHSH, CDR2 LQKENI. Trimming took off 1 base at V and 1 base at J, with 6 bases between the two ends. The CDR3 loop reads CASSPQGGTDTQYF. CDR3 bases: TGTGCCAGCTCACCACAGGGGGGCACAGATACGCAGTATTTT.

J is TRBJ2-7 and V is TRBV18; 12 nucleotides align to TRBD2. Germline V gene lookup returns CDR1 KGHSH and CDR2 LQKENI. Unmatched junction bases numbered 16, after V lost 6 bases and J lost 4 bases. The CDR3 has 18 residues. In nucleotides, the CDR3 is TGTGCCAGCTCGGACCTAGCGGGAGGGTCCAGGTTTTATTACGAGCAGTACTTC. It specifies CASSDLAGGSRFYYEQYF.

The gene calls are TRBV4-1 and TRBJ2-4; 9 bases agree with TRBD1. This CDR3 is 14 amino acids long. V dropped 4 bases and J dropped 6; count of bases not matched to a gene: 4. Looked up from germline, CDR1 is MGHRA and CDR2 is YSYEKL. The CDR3 spells CASSLGTGINIQYF. The CDR3 nucleotides read TGCGCCAGCAGCCTCGGGACAGGGATAAACATTCAGTACTTC.